The following is a T cell receptor (beta chain) sequence with its context. Trimming shortened V by 6 bases and J by 6 bases, and 11 bases separated the two germline ends. This CDR3 has 12 residues. Data came from immunoSEQ multiplex PCR; TCRdb stores just in-frame clones and leaves some out. The sample has about 290,000 clones, about 89% seen once. The data were taken from a study of blood T cell repertoires in COVID-19. This chain connects TRBV12-3 or TRBV12-4 to TRBJ1-1; TRBD1 might be the D (6 bases). This receptor was identified in a woman aged 40 to 50 who had recovered from COVID-19. The material sequenced was PBMCs or T cells enriched from blood (not recorded which). The DNA of the CDR3 is TGTGCCAGCAGGCGGGGGCGGGCTGAAGCTTTCTTT. It specifies CASRRGRAEAFF.